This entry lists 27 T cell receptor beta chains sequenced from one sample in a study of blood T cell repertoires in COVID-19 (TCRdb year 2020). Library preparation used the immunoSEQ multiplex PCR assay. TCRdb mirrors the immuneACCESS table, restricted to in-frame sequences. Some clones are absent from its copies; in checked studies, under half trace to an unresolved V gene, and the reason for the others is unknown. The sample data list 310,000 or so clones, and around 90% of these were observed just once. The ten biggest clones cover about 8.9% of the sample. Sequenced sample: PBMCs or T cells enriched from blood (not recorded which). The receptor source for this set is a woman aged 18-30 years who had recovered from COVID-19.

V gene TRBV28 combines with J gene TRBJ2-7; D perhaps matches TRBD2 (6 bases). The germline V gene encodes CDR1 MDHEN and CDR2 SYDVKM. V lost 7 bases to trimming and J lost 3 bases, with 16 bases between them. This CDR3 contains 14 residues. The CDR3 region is CASKLRRDHYEQYF. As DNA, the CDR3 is TGTGCCAGCAAGCTGCGGCGGGACCACTACGAGCAGTACTTC.

CDR3 sequence reads: CASRPGGNAEAFF. The DNA for the CDR3 is TGTGCCAGCAGACCAGGGGGCAATGCTGAAGCTTTCTTT. The J gene is TRBJ1-1, the V gene TRBV6-5, with 8 positions matching TRBD1. J lost 6 bases, V lost 6 bases, and 6 bases had no gene match. This CDR3 is built from 13 residues. Germline V gene lookup returns CDR1 MNHEY and CDR2 SVGAGI.

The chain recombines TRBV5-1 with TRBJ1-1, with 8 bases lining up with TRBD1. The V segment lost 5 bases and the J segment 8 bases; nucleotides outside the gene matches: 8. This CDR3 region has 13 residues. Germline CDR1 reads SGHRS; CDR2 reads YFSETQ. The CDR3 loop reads CASSAGGAVEAFF. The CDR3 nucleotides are TGCGCCAGCAGTGCAGGGGGCGCAGTCGAAGCTTTCTTT.

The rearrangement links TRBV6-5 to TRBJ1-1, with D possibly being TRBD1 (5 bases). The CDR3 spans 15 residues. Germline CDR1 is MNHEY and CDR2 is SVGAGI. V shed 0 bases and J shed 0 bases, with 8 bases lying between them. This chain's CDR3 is CASSYSGGMNTEAFF. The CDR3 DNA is TGTGCCAGCAGTTACTCGGGGGGGATGAACACTGAAGCTTTCTTT.

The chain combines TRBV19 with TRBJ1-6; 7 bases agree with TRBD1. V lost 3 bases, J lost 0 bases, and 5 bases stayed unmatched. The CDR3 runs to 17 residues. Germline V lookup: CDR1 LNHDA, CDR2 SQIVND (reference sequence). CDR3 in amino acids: CASSISRTGSYNSPLHF. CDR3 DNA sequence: TGTGCCAGTAGTATTTCCCGGACAGGCTCCTATAATTCACCCCTCCACTTT.

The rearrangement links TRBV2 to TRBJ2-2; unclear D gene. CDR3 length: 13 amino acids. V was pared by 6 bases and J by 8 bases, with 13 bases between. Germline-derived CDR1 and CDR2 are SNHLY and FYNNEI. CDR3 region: CASRAQPEGELFF. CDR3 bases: TGTGCCAGCAGAGCCCAACCGGAGGGGGAGCTGTTTTTT.

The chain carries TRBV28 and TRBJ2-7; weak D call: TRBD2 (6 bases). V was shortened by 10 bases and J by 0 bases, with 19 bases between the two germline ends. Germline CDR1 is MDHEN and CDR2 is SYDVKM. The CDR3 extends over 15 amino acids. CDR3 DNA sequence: TGTGCCACCACTGGAGGGGCGTCGAGCTCCTACGAGCAGTACTTC. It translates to CATTGGASSSYEQYF.

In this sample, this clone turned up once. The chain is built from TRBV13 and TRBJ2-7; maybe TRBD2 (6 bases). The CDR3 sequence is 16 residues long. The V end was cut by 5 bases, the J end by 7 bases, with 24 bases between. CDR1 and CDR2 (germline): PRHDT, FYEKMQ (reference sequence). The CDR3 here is CASSPATGTPRSEQYF. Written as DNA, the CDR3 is TGTGCCAGCAGCCCTGCCACCGGGACTCCCCGTTCAGAGCAGTACTTC. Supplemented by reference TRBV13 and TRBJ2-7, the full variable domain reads AAGVIQSPRHLIKEKRETATLKCYPIPRHDTVYWYQQGPGQDPQFLISFYEKMQSDKGSIPDRFSAQQFSDYHSELNMSSLELGDSALYFCASSPATGTPRSEQYFGPGTRLTVT.

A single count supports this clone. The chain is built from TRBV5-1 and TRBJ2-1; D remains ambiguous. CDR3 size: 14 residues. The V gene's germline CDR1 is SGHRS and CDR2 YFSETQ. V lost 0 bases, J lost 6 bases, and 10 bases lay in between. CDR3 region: CASSLGLVGNEQFF. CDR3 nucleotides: TGCGCCAGCAGCTTGGGTCTAGTCGGCAATGAGCAGTTCTTC.

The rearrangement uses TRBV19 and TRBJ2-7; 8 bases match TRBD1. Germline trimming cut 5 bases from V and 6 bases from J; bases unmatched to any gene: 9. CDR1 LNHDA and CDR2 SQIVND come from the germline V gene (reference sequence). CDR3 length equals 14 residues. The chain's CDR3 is CASSSGQGLSEQYF. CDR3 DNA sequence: TGTGCCAGTAGTTCCGGACAGGGATTGAGCGAGCAGTACTTC.

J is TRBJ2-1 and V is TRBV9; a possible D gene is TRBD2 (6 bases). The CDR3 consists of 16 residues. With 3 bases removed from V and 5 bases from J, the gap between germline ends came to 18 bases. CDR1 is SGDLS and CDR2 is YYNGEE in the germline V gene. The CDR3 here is CASSGARLEGNNEQFF. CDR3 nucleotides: TGTGCCAGCAGCGGAGCACGACTAGAAGGTAACAATGAGCAGTTCTTC.

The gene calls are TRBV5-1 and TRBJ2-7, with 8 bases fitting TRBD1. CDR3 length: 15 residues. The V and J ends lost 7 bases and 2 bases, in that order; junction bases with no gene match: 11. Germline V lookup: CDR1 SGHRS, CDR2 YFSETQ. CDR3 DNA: TGCGCCAGCGGGCGGGGACAGGCTTACACCTACGAGCAGTACTTC. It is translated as CASGRGQAYTYEQYF.

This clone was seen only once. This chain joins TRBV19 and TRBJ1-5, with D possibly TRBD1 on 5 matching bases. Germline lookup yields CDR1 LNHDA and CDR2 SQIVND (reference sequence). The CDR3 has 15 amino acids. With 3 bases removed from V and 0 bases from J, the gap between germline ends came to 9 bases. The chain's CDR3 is CASSMGGYSNQPQHF. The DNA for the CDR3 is TGTGCCAGTAGTATGGGGGGATATAGCAATCAGCCCCAGCATTTT.

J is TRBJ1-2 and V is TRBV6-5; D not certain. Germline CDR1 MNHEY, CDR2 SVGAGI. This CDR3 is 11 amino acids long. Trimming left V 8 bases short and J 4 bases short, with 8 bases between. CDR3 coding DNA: TGTGCCAGCTGGGAGACCTATGGCTACACCTTC. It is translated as CASWETYGYTF.

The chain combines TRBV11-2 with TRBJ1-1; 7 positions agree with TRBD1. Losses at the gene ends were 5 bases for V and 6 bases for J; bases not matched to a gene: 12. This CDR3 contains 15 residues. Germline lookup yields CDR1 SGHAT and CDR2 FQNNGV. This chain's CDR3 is CASSHRRQGFPEAFF. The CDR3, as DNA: TGTGCCAGCAGCCACCGAAGACAGGGCTTCCCTGAAGCTTTCTTT.

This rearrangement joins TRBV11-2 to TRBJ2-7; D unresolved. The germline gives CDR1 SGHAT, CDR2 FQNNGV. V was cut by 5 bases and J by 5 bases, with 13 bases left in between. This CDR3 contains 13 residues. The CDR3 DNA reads TGTGCCAGCAGCCCGCAGTATCCCAACGAGCAGTACTTC. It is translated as CASSPQYPNEQYF.

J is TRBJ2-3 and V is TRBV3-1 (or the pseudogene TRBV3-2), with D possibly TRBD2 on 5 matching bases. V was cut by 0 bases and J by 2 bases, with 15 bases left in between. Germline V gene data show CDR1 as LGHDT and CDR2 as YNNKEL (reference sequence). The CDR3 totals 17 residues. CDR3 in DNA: TGTGCCAGCAGCCAAGAAGTGGGAGTCCAGCACACAGATACGCAGTATTTT. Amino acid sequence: CASSQEVGVQHTDTQYF.

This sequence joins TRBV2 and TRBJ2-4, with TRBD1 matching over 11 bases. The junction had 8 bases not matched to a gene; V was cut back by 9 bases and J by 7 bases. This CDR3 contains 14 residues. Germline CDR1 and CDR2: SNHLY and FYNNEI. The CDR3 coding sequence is TGTGCCAGTATGTTAGGACAGGGGGCGAACATTCAGTACTTC. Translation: CASMLGQGANIQYF. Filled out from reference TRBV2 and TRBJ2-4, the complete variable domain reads EPEVTQTPSHQVTQMGQEVILRCVPISNHLYFYWYRQILGQKVEFLVSFYNNEISEKSEIFDDQFSVERPDGSNFTLKIRSTKLEDSAMYFCASMLGQGANIQYFGAGTRLSVL.

CDR3 sequence reads: CASSVLGTIGSSGNTIYF. CDR3 DNA: TGTGCCAGCAGCGTATTGGGGACAATCGGCAGCTCTGGAAACACCATATATTTT. The rearrangement joins TRBV9 to TRBJ1-3; TRBD1 might be the D (6 bases). V lost 1 base and J 0 bases, leaving 17 bases between the germline ends. The germline V gene encodes CDR1 SGDLS and CDR2 YYNGEE. This CDR3 has 18 residues.

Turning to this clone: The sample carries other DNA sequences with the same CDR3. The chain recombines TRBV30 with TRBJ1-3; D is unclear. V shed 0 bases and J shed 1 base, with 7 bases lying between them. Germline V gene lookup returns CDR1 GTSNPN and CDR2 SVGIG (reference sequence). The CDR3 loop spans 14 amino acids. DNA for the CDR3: TGTGCCTGGAGTGTACGAGGGTCTGGAAACACCATATATTTT. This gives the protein CAWSVRGSGNTIYF. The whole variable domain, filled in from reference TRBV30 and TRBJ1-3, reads SQTIHQWPATLVQPVGSPLSLECTVEGTSNPNLYWYRQAAGRGLQLLFYSVGIGQISSEVPQNLSASRPQDRQFILSSKKLLLSDSGFYLCAWSVRGSGNTIYFGEGSWLTVV.

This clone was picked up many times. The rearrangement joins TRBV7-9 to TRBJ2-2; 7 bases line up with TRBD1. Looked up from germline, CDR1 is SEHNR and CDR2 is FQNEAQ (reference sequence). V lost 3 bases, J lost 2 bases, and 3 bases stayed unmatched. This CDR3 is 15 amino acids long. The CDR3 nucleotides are TGTGCCAGCAGCTTTGACAGGGCTAACACCGGGGAGCTGTTTTTT. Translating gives CASSFDRANTGELFF. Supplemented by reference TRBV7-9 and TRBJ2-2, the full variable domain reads DTGVSQNPRHKITKRGQNVTFRCDPISEHNRLYWYRQTLGQGPEFLTYFQNEAQLEKSRLLSDRFSAERPKGSFSTLEIQRTEQGDSAMYLCASSFDRANTGELFFGEGSRLTVL.

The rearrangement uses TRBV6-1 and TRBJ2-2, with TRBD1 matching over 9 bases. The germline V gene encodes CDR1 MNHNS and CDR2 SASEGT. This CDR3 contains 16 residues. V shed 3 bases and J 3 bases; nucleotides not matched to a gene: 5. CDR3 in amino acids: CASSDRDRAYTGELFF. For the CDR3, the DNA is TGTGCCAGCAGTGATCGGGACAGGGCATACACCGGGGAGCTGTTTTTT.

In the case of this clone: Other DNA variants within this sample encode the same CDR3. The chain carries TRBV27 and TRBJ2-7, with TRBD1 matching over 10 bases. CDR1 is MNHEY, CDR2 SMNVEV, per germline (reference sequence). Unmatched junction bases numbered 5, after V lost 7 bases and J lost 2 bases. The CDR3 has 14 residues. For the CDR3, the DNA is TGTGCCAGCACTTCGGGACAGGGGCCCTACGAGCAGTACTTC. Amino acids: CASTSGQGPYEQYF.

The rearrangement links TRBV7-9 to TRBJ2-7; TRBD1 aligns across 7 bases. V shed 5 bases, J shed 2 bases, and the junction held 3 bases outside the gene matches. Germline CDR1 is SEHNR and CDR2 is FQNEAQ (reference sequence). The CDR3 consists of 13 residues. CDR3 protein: CASSPQGTYEQYF. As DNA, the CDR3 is TGTGCCAGCAGCCCACAGGGGACCTACGAGCAGTACTTC.

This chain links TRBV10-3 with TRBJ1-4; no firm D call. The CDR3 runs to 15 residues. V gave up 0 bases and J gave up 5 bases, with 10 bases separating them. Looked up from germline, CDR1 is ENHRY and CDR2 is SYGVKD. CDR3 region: CAISESGEWNEKLFF. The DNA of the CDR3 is TGTGCCATCAGTGAGTCCGGGGAATGGAATGAAAAACTGTTTTTT.

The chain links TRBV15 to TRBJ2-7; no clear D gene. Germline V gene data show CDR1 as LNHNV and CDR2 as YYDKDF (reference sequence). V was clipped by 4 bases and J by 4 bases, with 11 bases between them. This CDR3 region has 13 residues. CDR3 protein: CATSTTSGYEQYF. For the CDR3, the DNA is TGTGCCACCAGCACCACCTCCGGGTACGAGCAGTACTTC.

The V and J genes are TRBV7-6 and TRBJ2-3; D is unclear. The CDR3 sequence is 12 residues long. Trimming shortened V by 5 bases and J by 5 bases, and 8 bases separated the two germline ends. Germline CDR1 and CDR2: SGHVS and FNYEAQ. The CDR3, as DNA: TGTGCCAGCAGCATCCCCGGAGATACGCAGTATTTT. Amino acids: CASSIPGDTQYF.